The clone carrying this TCR beta chain has more than one count but fewer than ten. Some clones are missing from TCRdb's copy, which holds only in-frame ones; the method was immunoSEQ multiplex PCR. This table holds about 57,000 clones, more than 85% found once. This sample is drawn from a study of T cell changes during pregnancy in multiple sclerosis. The CDR3 runs 15 residues. Germline assignment: CDR1 SGHTA and CDR2 FQGNSA. Trimming removed 2 bases from V and 6 bases from J; junction bases left unmatched: 8. V is TRBV7-2 and J is TRBJ2-7, with 9 positions matching TRBD1. This TCR was recovered from a female donor in good health, enrolled as a control in a pregnancy study. The sequencing here drew on peripheral blood, taken after pregnancy. In DNA, the CDR3 is TGTGCCAGCAGCTTACGGCGGGACAGGGTTCTCGAGCAGTACTTC. Protein product: CASSLRRDRVLEQYF.